A single sample gave rise to the 22 T cell receptor beta chains below, sequenced in a study of T cell clonality in common variable immunodeficiency. Using immunoSEQ multiplex PCR, the repertoire was profiled, and TCRdb retains in-frame clones only, with some absent. This sample comprises more than 55,000 clones, none seen once only. The material sequenced was peripheral blood mononuclear cells. Receptors originate from a person between 18 and 75 years old in good health.

There are many counts of this clone. The sequenced fragment ends 3 residues before the CDR3 boundary, so the rest is inferred from the germline J gene. The rearrangement links TRBV4-1 to TRBJ2-2, with 8 bases that match TRBD2. The CDR3 is made up of 15 amino acids. Looked up from germline, CDR1 is MGHRA and CDR2 is YSYEKL. After removal of 4 bases from V and 5 bases from J, the junction contained 6 bases not matched to a gene. CDR3 DNA, as far as it was read: TGCGCCAGCAGCCCCGGGACTAGTCTAACCGGGGAG. It translates to CASSPGTSLTGE. In full, the CDR3 reads CASSPGTSLTGELFF.

There are many counts of this clone. The junction shows a germline mismatch at one end, possibly a read error. The DNA ends 3 residues before the CDR3 does, and the rest of the CDR3 is filled in from the germline J gene. The chain recombines TRBV4-2 with TRBJ2-7, with 8 nucleotides matching TRBD2. CDR3 length: 17 amino acids. The V gene's germline CDR1 is LGHNA and CDR2 YNFKEQ. The CDR3 loop is CASSQEFREGPHYEQYF. The CDR3 bases that were read are TGCGCCAGCAGCCAAGAATTCCGGGAGGGGCCCCACTACGAG.

This clone was detected many times. The DNA ends 3 residues before the CDR3 does, and the rest of the CDR3 is filled in from the germline J gene. The chain is built from TRBV18 and TRBJ2-3; D is unresolved. Trimming cost V 1 base and J 3 bases, with 5 bases left between them. This CDR3 region has 13 residues. Germline assignment: CDR1 KGHSH and CDR2 LQKENI. Partial CDR3 DNA: TGTGCCAGCTCACCACAAGGGACAGATACG. Translated, it gives CASSPQGTDT. The complete CDR3 protein is CASSPQGTDTQYF.

In its sample, this clone was seen many times. The CDR3 extends 3 residues past the end of the read, so its final part is completed from the germline J gene. This rearrangement joins TRBV5-5 to TRBJ2-1, with 9 bases aligning to TRBD2. The germline V gene has CDR1 SGHKS and CDR2 YYEKEE (reference sequence). The CDR3 runs to 15 residues. Trimming removed 2 bases from V and 6 bases from J; junction bases left unmatched: 6. The DNA read from the CDR3 is TGTGCCAGCAGCTTCGCGGGAGGGCCGGGCAATGAG. Amino acids: CASSFAGGPGNE. The whole CDR3 protein is CASSFAGGPGNEQFF.

In this sample, this clone turned up many times. CDR3 DNA (partial): TGCAGTGCTAGCCTAGCGGGGCTATCCTACAATGAG. As protein: CSASLAGLSYNE. The entire CDR3 protein reads CSASLAGLSYNEQFF. The rearrangement uses TRBV20-1 and TRBJ2-1, with 9 bases fitting TRBD2. The read stops 3 residues short of the end of the CDR3; the missing end is completed from the germline J gene. The CDR3 has 15 residues. Germline lookup yields CDR1 DFQATT and CDR2 SNEGSKA (reference sequence). V trimming: 3 bases; J trimming: 1 base; junction bases outside the gene matches: 4.

This clone came up many times. The read halts 3 residues ahead of the CDR3 end, with the missing end drawn from the germline J gene. Other DNA sequences in this specimen translate into the identical CDR3. The chain employs TRBV7-2 and TRBJ1-1; D may be TRBD1 (6 bases). The germline V and J ends were trimmed by 1 base and 7 bases, with 7 bases remaining between them. Per the germline V gene, CDR1 is SGHTA and CDR2 is FQGNSA. The CDR3 runs to 12 residues. The CDR3 protein is CASSLVQGEAFF. The sequenced part of the CDR3 DNA is TGTGCCAGCAGCTTAGTACAGGGTGAA.

This clone was recorded at least ten times. The missing CDR3 end, 3 residues past where the read stops, is filled in from the germline J gene. The chain is built from TRBV20-1 and TRBJ1-6, with D uncertain. CDR1 is DFQATT and CDR2 is SNEGSKA in the germline V gene (reference sequence). Trimming shortened V by 3 bases and J by 9 bases, and 15 bases separated the two germline ends. This CDR3 is built from 14 residues. This chain's CDR3 is CSARHRSVGSPLHF. The sequenced CDR3 bases are TGCAGTGCTAGGCATCGGTCCGTTGGTTCACCC.

This clone was counted many times. The CDR3 is cut off 3 residues early in the read; its end comes from the germline J gene. This chain links TRBV13 with TRBJ2-2, with TRBD1 as a possible D gene (6 bases). The CDR3 covers 17 residues. The germline V gene encodes CDR1 PRHDT and CDR2 FYEKMQ (reference sequence). Trimming took 5 bases from V and 0 from J, leaving 16 bases between them. The covered CDR3 bases are TGTGCCAGCAGCCGACTATTCGACAGGCCGAACACCGGGGAG. Translating it yields CASSRLFDRPNTGE. The whole CDR3 reads CASSRLFDRPNTGELFF.

This clone was counted at least ten times. From the germline J gene comes the end of the CDR3, since the read stops 3 residues before it. The V call is TRBV30, the J call TRBJ2-3, with 9 bases matching TRBD1. V was pared by 4 bases and J by 4 bases, with 12 bases of the junction left unmatched. CDR1 and CDR2 (germline): GTSNPN, SVGIG (reference sequence). There are 16 residues in the CDR3. Here the CDR3 reads CAWKWGGQGPPDTQYF. CDR3 DNA, as far as it was read: TGTGCCTGGAAGTGGGGGGGACAGGGCCCCCCAGATACG.

The sample holds many counts of this clone. At one end, the junction sequence differs from germline, possibly due to a read error. Read coverage stops 3 residues before the CDR3 terminus; the germline J gene supplies the remainder. This rearrangement joins TRBV29-1 to TRBJ1-5, with 8 nucleotides matching TRBD1. Germline lookup yields CDR1 SQVTM and CDR2 ANQGSEA. This CDR3 region has 13 residues. CDR3 in amino acids: CSVGAGGNQPQHF. The DNA read from the CDR3 is TGCAGCGTTGGGGCAGGGGGCAACCAGCCC.

In its sample, this clone was seen many times. The CDR3 is cut off 3 residues early in the read; its end comes from the germline J gene. The V and J genes are TRBV5-5 and TRBJ2-7; 7 bases map to TRBD1. The CDR3 runs to 14 residues. Trimming cost V 0 bases and J 2 bases; bases outside gene matches: 2. Germline CDR1 reads SGHKS; CDR2 reads YYEKEE (reference sequence). CDR3 sequence: CASSLAGGTYEQYF. The CDR3 DNA, read in part, is TGTGCCAGCAGCTTGGCAGGGGGAACCTACGAG. Full variable domain (missing parts from reference TRBV5-5 and TRBJ2-7): DAGVTQSPTHLIKTRGQQVTLRCSPISGHKSVSWYQQVLGQGPQFIFQYYEKEERGRGNFPDRFSARQFPNYSSELNVNALLLGDSALYLCASSLAGGTYEQYFGPGTRLTVT.

This clone appeared many times. The DNA read from the CDR3 is TGTGCCAGCTCACCGGCAGGGGGCGGAGGGGAGACC. As protein: CASSPAGGGGET. The full CDR3 sequence reads CASSPAGGGGETQYF. V is TRBV18 and J is TRBJ2-5; 8 bases match TRBD1. Coverage ceases 3 residues before the CDR3 finishes, and the germline J gene fills in the end. Germline V gives CDR1 KGHSH, CDR2 LQKENI. This CDR3 is built from 15 residues. Losses at the gene ends were 3 bases for V and 5 bases for J; bases not matched to a gene: 8.

This clone was observed many times. The CDR3 extends 3 residues past the end of the read, so its final part is completed from the germline J gene. The rearrangement uses TRBV2 and TRBJ2-1, with TRBD2 as a possible D gene (5 bases). The CDR3 extends over 14 amino acids. Trimming cost V 1 base and J 1 base, with 5 bases left between them. The V gene's germline CDR1 is SNHLY and CDR2 FYNNEI. CDR3 DNA (partial): TGTGCCAGCAGTGAAGGCGGGTCCTACAATGAG. Translated, it gives CASSEGGSYNE. The entire CDR3 protein reads CASSEGGSYNEQFF. The whole variable domain, filled in from reference TRBV2 and TRBJ2-1, reads EPEVTQTPSHQVTQMGQEVILRCVPISNHLYFYWYRQILGQKVEFLVSFYNNEISEKSEIFDDQFSVERPDGSNFTLKIRSTKLEDSAMYFCASSEGGSYNEQFFGPGTRLTVL.

Many counts were recorded for this clone. The CDR3 goes on 3 residues after the read ends, and that part is filled in from the germline J gene. V gene TRBV5-4 combines with J gene TRBJ2-1, with 8 bases aligning to TRBD2. The CDR3 runs 14 residues. Germline CDR1 reads SGHNT; CDR2 reads YYREEE (reference sequence). V gave up 5 bases and J gave up 8 bases; unmatched junction bases: 9. CDR3 sequence: CASSSGTSLDEQFF. The sequenced CDR3 bases are TGTGCCAGCAGTTCCGGGACTAGTCTGGATGAG.

This clone has a handful of counts. The CDR3 is cut off 3 residues early in the read; its end comes from the germline J gene. This rearrangement joins TRBV18 to TRBJ2-7, with 11 bases lining up with TRBD1. The length of the CDR3 is 16 residues. Germline assignment: CDR1 KGHSH and CDR2 LQKENI. The J segment lost 6 bases and the V segment lost 2 bases, leaving 9 bases of the junction unmatched. CDR3 DNA (partial): TGTGCCAGCTCACCAGTGACCGGGACAGGGGGAGTCGAG. Protein: CASSPVTGTGGVE. The CDR3, in full, reads CASSPVTGTGGVEQYF.

This clone has a count of ten or more. The CDR3 end is not reached by the read, which stops 3 residues before it; the germline J gene fills it in. The chain couples TRBV19 to TRBJ2-5; no clear D gene. The V and J ends lost 4 bases and 0 bases respectively, with 9 bases between them. The germline gives CDR1 LNHDA, CDR2 SQIVND (reference sequence). The CDR3 consists of 14 residues. The CDR3 bases that were read are TGTGCCAGTAGTACGACTCCGTACCAAGAGACC. Amino acids: CASSTTPYQET. In full, the CDR3 is CASSTTPYQETQYF.

On this clone itself: The CDR3 is cut off 3 residues early in the read; its end comes from the germline J gene. This chain uses TRBV7-3 with TRBJ2-1; no firm D call. The germline gives CDR1 SGHTA, CDR2 FQGTGA. V was cut by 5 bases and J by 8 bases, with 16 bases left in between. The CDR3 runs to 14 residues. The CDR3 here is CASSRGSSSDEQFF. The part of the CDR3 DNA that was read is TGTGCCAGCAGCCGTGGGTCTAGTTCCGATGAG.

This clone was counted at least ten times. The read terminates 3 residues before the CDR3 end, so the remaining end is supplied by the germline J gene. The J gene is TRBJ2-2, the V gene TRBV7-2; D is unresolved. This CDR3 spans 11 amino acids. Germline CDR1 and CDR2: SGHTA and FQGNSA. The V gene lost 8 bases and the J gene lost 8 bases, with 9 bases spanning the gap. CDR3 DNA, as far as it was read: TGTGCCAGCCTCCTGGCAGGGGAG. Its translation is CASLLAGE. The full CDR3 sequence reads CASLLAGELFF.

This clone was observed at least ten times. The CDR3 goes on 3 residues after the read ends, and that part is filled in from the germline J gene. The chain recombines TRBV23-1 with TRBJ2-3; 7 bases are shared with TRBD1. TRBV23-1 is flagged as an ORF with uncertain function. V trimming: 0 bases; J trimming: 3 bases; junction bases outside the gene matches: 9. The CDR3 extends over 17 amino acids. The CDR3 sequence: CASSQSLTGVSTDTQYF. The CDR3 DNA, read in part, is TGCGCCAGCAGTCAATCACTCACAGGGGTGAGTACAGATACG.

This clone occurred a few times. The read ends 3 residues before the CDR3 terminus; that terminus is restored from the germline J gene. V is TRBV18 and J is TRBJ2-1, with 8 bases identical to TRBD2. The length of the CDR3 is 14 residues. Germline lookup yields CDR1 KGHSH and CDR2 LQKENI. The V gene end was trimmed by 4 bases and the J gene end by 5 bases; junction bases not matched to a gene: 4. CDR3 DNA (partial): TGTGCCAGCTCACAAGGGACTAGGGACAATGAG. Amino acids: CASSQGTRDNE. The CDR3 reads in full as CASSQGTRDNEQFF.

This clone rates as medium-sized. Sequencing ends 3 residues short of the CDR3 end; the germline J gene provides the rest. The chain is built from TRBV12-5 and TRBJ1-2, with TRBD1 matching over 8 bases. The CDR3 spans 14 residues. CDR1 and CDR2 (germline): LGHNT, FRNRAP. The ends lost 1 base at V and 7 bases at J; junction bases unmatched: 5. CDR3 bases read: TGTGCTAGTGGTTTGGGGACAGGGTTTGGTGGC. This translates into CASGLGTGFGG. The whole CDR3 sequence reads CASGLGTGFGGYTF. Complete variable domain (other parts from reference TRBV12-5 and TRBJ1-2): DARVTQTPRHKVTEMGQEVTMRCQPILGHNTVFWYRQTMMQGLELLAYFRNRAPLDDSGMPKDRFSAEMPDATLATLKIQPSEPRDSAVYFCASGLGTGFGGYTFGSGTRLTVV.

In this sample, this clone turned up many times. The read ends 3 residues shy of where the CDR3 ends; the end is completed using the germline J gene. The J gene is TRBJ1-4, the V gene TRBV15; 7 bases are a match to TRBD1. The V segment lost 6 bases and the J segment 7 bases; nucleotides outside the gene matches: 8. CDR1 and CDR2 (germline): LNHNV, YYDKDF (reference sequence). The CDR3 length is 14 residues. CDR3 amino acids: CATSYDREGEKLFF. CDR3 DNA, as far as it was read: TGTGCCACCAGTTATGACAGGGAAGGTGAAAAA.